Presented here are 18 T cell receptor beta chains from one specimen sequenced in a study of cytomegalovirus exposure and HLA in healthy donors. PCR employed 60 Vbeta and 13 Jbeta primers. The data were produced by immunoSEQ multiplex PCR, yet TCRdb's version contains in-frame clones alone and is incomplete. This sample's table reports tens of thousands of clones. The source material was PBMCs. The receptors shown here come from a woman aged 25 to 39 in good health and CMV-seropositive.

This chain connects TRBV5-5 to TRBJ1-4, with a weak D call TRBD1 (5 bases). Germline loops: CDR1 SGHKS, CDR2 YYEKEE (reference sequence). This CDR3 comprises 15 residues. Trimming cost V 0 bases and J 10 bases, with 16 bases left between them. CDR3 in amino acids: CASSLDRGGARKLFF. The CDR3 region has the DNA TGTGCCAGCAGCTTGGATCGGGGAGGGGCAAGAAAACTGTTTTTT.

With regard to this clone: A junction boundary mismatches the germline segment, possibly from a read error. This chain links TRBV5-8 with TRBJ2-3, with D possibly TRBD1 on 5 matching bases. The CDR3 consists of 13 residues. CDR1 and CDR2 from the germline V gene are SGHTS and YDEGEE. The CDR3 nucleotides are TGTGCCGGCAGCTTGAAGGGGACAGATACGCAGTATTTT. This encodes CAGSLKGTDTQYF.

The chain links TRBV27 to TRBJ2-1; D perhaps matches TRBD1 (6 bases). V was pared by 6 bases and J by 4 bases, with 16 bases between. The germline V gene has CDR1 MNHEY and CDR2 SMNVEV (reference sequence). The CDR3 runs 15 residues. CDR3 nucleotides: TGTGCCAGCAGCGTCCTTAGGGGGTCGTACAATGAGCAGTTCTTC. Its protein is CASSVLRGSYNEQFF.

CDR3 sequence (DNA): TGTGCCAGCAGTTACGACAGGGATCTCGGTAATTCACCCCTCCACTTT. Its translation: CASSYDRDLGNSPLHF. V and J are TRBV2 and TRBJ1-6, with TRBD1 matching 7 bases. This CDR3 comprises 16 residues. Germline V gene lookup returns CDR1 SNHLY and CDR2 FYNNEI. J was trimmed by 6 bases and V by 5 bases; bases with no gene match: 10.

The CDR3 region has the DNA TGTGCCAGCAGTCTCCGTCGGGGGGACTATGGCTACACCTTC. Protein sequence: CASSLRRGDYGYTF. The chain employs TRBV6-5 and TRBJ1-2; D might be TRBD1 (5 bases). The CDR3 loop spans 14 amino acids. The germline CDR1 and CDR2 sequences are MNHEY and SVGAGI. Trimming shortened V by 5 bases and J by 3 bases, and 13 bases separated the two germline ends.

This chain connects TRBV19 to TRBJ2-5; possibly TRBD1 for D (5 bases). Trimming removed 5 bases from V and 3 bases from J, with 13 bases in between. The germline CDR1 and CDR2 sequences are LNHDA and SQIVND (reference sequence). This CDR3 has 14 residues. DNA for the CDR3: TGTGCCAGTAGTGTAGGCCCAGGGAAAGAGACCCAGTACTTC. Its translation: CASSVGPGKETQYF.

The chain joins TRBV2 to TRBJ1-2; no clear D gene. V was trimmed by 1 base and J by 8 bases, leaving 11 bases between them. CDR1 and CDR2 (germline): SNHLY, FYNNEI. This CDR3 is built from 13 residues. The DNA for the CDR3 is TGTGCCAGCAGTGAAGGTCCCTTTTTCGGCTACACCTTC. Amino acids: CASSEGPFFGYTF.

V usage is TRBV4-2 and J usage is TRBJ2-3; 11 bases are a match to TRBD2. This CDR3 is 16 amino acids long. Germline-derived CDR1 and CDR2 are LGHNA and YNFKEQ. The trim removed 4 bases at V and 2 bases at J, leaving 5 bases unmatched. The CDR3 spells CASSLTTSGVTDTQYF. The CDR3 DNA reads TGTGCCAGCAGCCTGACGACTAGCGGGGTCACAGATACGCAGTATTTT.

V gene TRBV2 combines with J gene TRBJ1-5; no definite D call. CDR1 and CDR2 from the germline V gene are SNHLY and FYNNEI. The V and J ends lost 5 bases and 4 bases respectively, with 9 bases between them. CDR3 length: 13 amino acids. CDR3 DNA: TGTGCCAGCAGTAGAAACAGTAATCAGCCCCAGCATTTT. Encoded protein: CASSRNSNQPQHF.

The V gene is TRBV11-2, the J gene TRBJ2-7; the match to TRBD2 covers 7 bases. Per the germline V gene, CDR1 is SGHAT and CDR2 is FQNNGV. Trimming took 4 bases from V and 3 from J; bases not matched to a gene: 12. This CDR3 contains 16 residues. The CDR3, as DNA: TGTGCCAGCAGCTCCGTTACCCAGGGCGGGGGCTACGAGCAGTACTTC. Its translation: CASSSVTQGGGYEQYF.

This chain links TRBV6-1 with TRBJ2-5, with D tentatively TRBD2 (6 bases). The CDR3 loop spans 15 amino acids. Germline V CDR1 and CDR2: MNHNS, SASEGT. V lost 0 bases to trimming and J lost 5 bases, with 13 bases between them. CDR3 bases: TGTGCCAGCAGTGAAGCGGCGGGGACCGGGGAGACCCAGTACTTC. Translation: CASSEAAGTGETQYF.

The gene calls are TRBV2 and TRBJ2-2, with 7 bases fitting TRBD1. Germline CDR1 is SNHLY and CDR2 is FYNNEI. The CDR3 spans 14 residues. Trimming at V came to 6 bases and at J to 5 bases, leaving 6 bases not matched to a gene. CDR3 sequence: CASSRQGGTGELFF. The CDR3 DNA follows: TGTGCCAGCAGCAGACAGGGTGGAACCGGGGAGCTGTTTTTT.

The J gene is TRBJ2-7, the V gene TRBV19, with D maybe TRBD1 (6 bases). This CDR3 spans 15 amino acids. Germline V gene lookup returns CDR1 LNHDA and CDR2 SQIVND (reference sequence). V was pared by 1 base and J by 3 bases, with 13 bases between. CDR3 coding DNA: TGTGCCAGTAGTATAGCACACCGGGACATCTACGAGCAGTACTTC. Translation: CASSIAHRDIYEQYF.

The genes are TRBV5-4 and TRBJ2-2, with D tentatively TRBD2 (7 bases). Germline lookup yields CDR1 SGHNT and CDR2 YYREEE (reference sequence). V lost 3 bases and J lost 6, with 12 bases in between. The CDR3 extends over 14 amino acids. The CDR3 loop is CASSSRGGAGELFF. CDR3 nucleotide sequence: TGTGCCAGCAGCTCGAGGGGGGGTGCCGGGGAGCTGTTTTTT.

The chain uses TRBV18 and TRBJ1-5, with 10 bases lining up with TRBD1. V shed 6 bases and J 6 bases; nucleotides not matched to a gene: 8. The germline V gene has CDR1 KGHSH and CDR2 LQKENI. The CDR3 is made up of 15 amino acids. The CDR3 here is CASSPGTGEGQPQHF. For the CDR3, the DNA is TGTGCCAGCTCCCCCGGGACAGGGGAGGGTCAGCCCCAGCATTTT.

This chain uses TRBV14 with TRBJ2-5; D is possibly TRBD2 (6 bases). Germline CDR1 SGHDN, CDR2 FVKESK. The CDR3 has 15 residues. V shed 1 base and J shed 2 bases, with 11 bases lying between them. The CDR3 nucleotides read TGTGCCAGCAGCCAAGTGGGACGGGGGCAAGAGACCCAGTACTTC. Its protein is CASSQVGRGQETQYF.

The J gene is TRBJ2-7, the V gene TRBV10-3; maybe TRBD2 (6 bases). CDR1 and CDR2 (germline): ENHRY, SYGVKD. The CDR3 is 14 amino acids. V shed 6 bases and J shed 5 bases, with 17 bases lying between them. CDR3 residues: CAISSRRGRDEQYF. CDR3 in DNA: TGTGCCATCAGCTCGCGGCGGGGTAGGGACGAGCAGTACTTC.

Of note for this clone: A junction boundary mismatches the germline segment, possibly from a read error. This CDR3 is CASSRPGTPIHF. In nucleotides, the CDR3 is TGTGCCAGTAGCAGACCCGGGACTCCGATACACTTC. The genes are TRBV19 and TRBJ2-5; a possible D gene is TRBD2 (6 bases). Per the germline V gene, CDR1 is LNHDA and CDR2 is SQIVND (reference sequence). This CDR3 has 12 amino acids.